This T cell receptor beta chain is from a study of T cells in Graves' hyperthyroidism and ophthalmopathy. Study-level information: Blood was drawn when the patient was first diagnosed and still untreated.

Germline-derived CDR1 and CDR2 are DFQATT and SNEGSKA (reference sequence). This CDR3 is built from 14 residues. V was trimmed by 2 bases and J by 2 bases, leaving 9 bases between them. In this sample, this clonotype turned up many times. PBMCs were collected from a roughly 10 ml volume of fresh peripheral blood. Researchers took RNA transcripts and amplified the TCR beta CDR3 regions from them. The HTBI primer set drove a first-round RT-PCR of the TCR CDR3. TCRdb redid the calling of the multiplex PCR reads with MiXCR, one entry per CDR3 protein. The data contain fewer than 850,000 distinct CDR3 sequences, 15% to 20% of them singletons.

The chain couples TRBV20-1 to TRBJ1-4; D might be TRBD1 (5 bases). The sequenced sample was blood. This TCR was recovered from a man between 45 and 60 years old with Graves' hyperthyroidism. The CDR3 protein is CSARRGRTNEKLFF. The DNA of the CDR3 is TGCAGTGCTAGAAGGGGCAGGACTAATGAAAAACTGTTTTTT.